This T cell receptor (beta chain) was retrieved from a study of beta chain features in type 1 diabetes. This clone was seen many times. Its matching antigen is unknown. As every portion of the isolated RNA was reverse transcribed, the sequencing read expressed TCRB transcripts. Generated by immunoSEQ multiplex PCR, the TCRdb table keeps only in-frame clones and is missing some. The table shows more than 150,000 clones, with about 9.8% occurring only once. Notes on the study in general: Significant though moderate, a shortening of TCRB CDR3s appeared in all four CD4+ subsets of Type 1 diabetes patients. Compared to healthy donors, patients appeared to have naive, central memory and Treg TCRB repertoires that were more alike.

The CDR3 sequence is 12 residues long. CDR1 is PRHDT and CDR2 is FYEKMQ in the germline V gene (reference sequence). With 3 bases removed from V and 1 base from J, the gap between germline ends came to 3 bases. The chain is built from TRBV13 and TRBJ1-1, with D uncertain. This receptor was obtained from a young woman in good health. The sequencing sample was made of central memory CD4+ T cells from blood. The DNA for the CDR3 is TGTGCCAGCAGCTTCAAGAACACTGAAGCTTTCTTT. Protein sequence: CASSFKNTEAFF.